Here is one T cell receptor (beta chain) with its context. Its antigen is not identified. The record originates from a study of T-cell reconstitution after alpha-beta-depleted transplantation in children. Researchers prepared the TCRbeta library using unique molecular identifiers, the study reports. TCRdb re-derived calls from the PCR reads in MiXCR, one entry per CDR3 protein. The table records roughly 400,000 distinct CDR3 sequences, about 40% of them present only once. V was pared by 8 bases and J by 0 bases, with 14 bases between. Germline V gene data show CDR1 as LNHNV and CDR2 as YYDKDF (reference sequence). This CDR3 region has 15 residues. Findings and limits, study-wide: In some patients, recipient T cells and intrathymic progenitors surviving conditioning explained high day-60 diversity.

The material was PBMCs, obtained before TCRalphabeta/CD19-depleted stem cell transplant. The chain carries TRBV15 and TRBJ2-4; D might be TRBD1 or TRBD2, each matching 5 bases. The sequence derives from a girl under 10 years old with aplastic anemia, due to receive a stem cell transplant. The CDR3: CATQGGGLAKNIQYF. The CDR3 DNA reads TGTGCCACCCAGGGTGGCGGGCTAGCCAAAAACATTCAGTACTTC.